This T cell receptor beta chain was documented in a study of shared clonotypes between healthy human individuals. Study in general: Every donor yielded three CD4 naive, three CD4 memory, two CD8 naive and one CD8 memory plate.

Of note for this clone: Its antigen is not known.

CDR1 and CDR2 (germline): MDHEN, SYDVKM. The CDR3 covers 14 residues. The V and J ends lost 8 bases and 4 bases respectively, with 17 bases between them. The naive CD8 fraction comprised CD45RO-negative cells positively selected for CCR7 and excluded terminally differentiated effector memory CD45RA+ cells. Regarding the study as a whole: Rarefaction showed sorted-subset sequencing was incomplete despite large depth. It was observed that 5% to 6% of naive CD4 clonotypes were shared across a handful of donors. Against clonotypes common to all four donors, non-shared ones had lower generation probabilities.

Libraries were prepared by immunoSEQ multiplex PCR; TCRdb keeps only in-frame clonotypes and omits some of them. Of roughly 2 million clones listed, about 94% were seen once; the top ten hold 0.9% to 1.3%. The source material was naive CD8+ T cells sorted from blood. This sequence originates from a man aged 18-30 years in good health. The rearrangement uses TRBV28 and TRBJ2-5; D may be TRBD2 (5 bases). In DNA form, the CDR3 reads TGTGCCAGCGGACGGGCCCAAGGAGGAGAGACCCAGTACTTC. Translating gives CASGRAQGGETQYF.